This T cell receptor beta chain was captured in a study of blood T cells in healthy people across ages. The authors ran a second PCR of roughly 7 to 11 cycles using a sample-barcoded 5' primer and a J-beta primer mix. TCRdb recomputed calls from the 5' RACE reads with MiXCR, one row per CDR3 protein. The sample holds around 780,000 distinct CDR3 sequences, more than 25% seen once. CDR3 length equals 16 residues. V gave up 5 bases and J gave up 0 bases, with 17 bases separating them. This clonotype was seen a handful of times. Its target is unknown. Regarding the study as a whole: Changes seen in expanded clonotypes were possibly confounded by donor CMV status left unknown.

The same sample was also studied in work on T cells of mothers and their children.

Sequencing was performed on blood. The TCR was taken from a boy aged 10-17 years in good health. The chain is built from TRBV12-3 or TRBV12-4 and TRBJ2-7; tentatively, D is TRBD2 (6 bases). The CDR3, as DNA: TGTGCCAGCAGTCCTTTCGGAGGGGTTGGCTCCTACGAGCAGTACTTC. Protein sequence: CASSPFGGVGSYEQYF.